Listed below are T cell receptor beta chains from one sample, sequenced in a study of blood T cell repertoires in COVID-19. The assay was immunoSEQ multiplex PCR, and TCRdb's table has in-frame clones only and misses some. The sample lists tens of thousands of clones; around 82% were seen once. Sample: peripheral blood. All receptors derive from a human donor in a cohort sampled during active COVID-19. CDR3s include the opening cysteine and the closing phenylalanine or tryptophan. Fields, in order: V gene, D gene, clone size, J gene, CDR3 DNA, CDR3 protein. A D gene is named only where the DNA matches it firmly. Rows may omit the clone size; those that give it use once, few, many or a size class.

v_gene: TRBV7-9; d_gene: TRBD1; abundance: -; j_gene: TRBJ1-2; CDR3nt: TGTGCCAGCAGCTTCTACAGGGGGAGCGACTATGGCTACACCTTC; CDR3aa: CASSFYRGSDYGYTF
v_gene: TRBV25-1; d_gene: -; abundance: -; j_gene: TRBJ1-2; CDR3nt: TGTGCCAGCAGTGACCCGGGACACGCGATGGATGGCTACACCTTC; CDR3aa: CASSDPGHAMDGYTF
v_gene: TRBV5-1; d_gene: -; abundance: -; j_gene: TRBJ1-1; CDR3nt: TGCGCCAGCAGCGCGCAGGGGATAATGAACACTGAAGCTTTCTTT; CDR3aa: CASSAQGIMNTEAFF
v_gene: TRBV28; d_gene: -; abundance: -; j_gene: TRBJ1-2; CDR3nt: TGTGCCAGCAGTTTAGGAGGGCATTATGGCTACACCTTC; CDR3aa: CASSLGGHYGYTF
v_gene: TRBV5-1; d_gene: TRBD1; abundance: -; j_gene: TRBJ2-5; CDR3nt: TGCGCCAGCAGCTCGGGGACAGGGGTATGGGAGACCCAGTACTTC; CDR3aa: CASSSGTGVWETQYF
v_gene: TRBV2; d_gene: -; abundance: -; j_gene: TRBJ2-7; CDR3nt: TGTGCCAGCCAAGGAGCCTACGAGCAGTACTTC; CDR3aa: CASQGAYEQYF
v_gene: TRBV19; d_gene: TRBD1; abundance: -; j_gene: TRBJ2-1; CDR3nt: TGTGCCAGTAGCCGTCCCGGGACAGGGGCCGAGCAGTTCTTC; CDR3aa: CASSRPGTGAEQFF
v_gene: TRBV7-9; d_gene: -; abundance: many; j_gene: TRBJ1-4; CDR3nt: TGTGCCAGCAGCTTACGACAGGACGGAAAACTGTTTTTT; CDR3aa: CASSLRQDGKLFF
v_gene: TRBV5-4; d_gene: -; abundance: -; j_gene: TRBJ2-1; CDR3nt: TGTGCCAGCAGCTCCCAGGGGGGTCCGGGGAATGAGCAGTTCTTC; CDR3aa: CASSSQGGPGNEQFF
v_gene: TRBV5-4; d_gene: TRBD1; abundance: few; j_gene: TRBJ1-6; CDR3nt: TGTGCCAGCAGCTTGGGGGACAGGAATTCACCCCTCCACTTT; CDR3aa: CASSLGDRNSPLHF
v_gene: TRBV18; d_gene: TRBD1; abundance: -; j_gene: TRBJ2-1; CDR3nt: TGTGCCAGCTCACTGGGACAGGGGCACCACAATGAGCAGTTCTTC; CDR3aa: CASSLGQGHHNEQFF
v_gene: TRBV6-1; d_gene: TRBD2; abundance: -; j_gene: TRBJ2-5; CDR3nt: TGTGCCAGCAGTGAAGCGCTTCTAGCGGGGGGCCGTTACGAGACCCAGTACTTC; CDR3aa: CASSEALLAGGRYETQYF
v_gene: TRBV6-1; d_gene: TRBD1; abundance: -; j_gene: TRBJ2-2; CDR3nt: TGTGCCAGCAGTGATCGCGGACAGGGCCACGGGGAGCTGTTTTTT; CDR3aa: CASSDRGQGHGELFF